This section outlines one TCR beta chain sequence together with its context. Its specificity is not known. The data were taken from a study of blood T cells in healthy people across ages. On the study more broadly: Researchers report that template switching captured about one barcoded beta molecule per two T cells. General study findings and limits: Without sorted subsets, naive and antigen-experienced compartments could not be conclusively compared. With age, beta diversity per million T cells declined roughly linearly, significantly by about 40. Underestimates were what the diversity estimates from one million T cells were considered to be.

A second PCR, run for about 6 to 11 cycles, used a sample-barcoded 5' primer plus a J-beta primer mix. MiXCR, applied by TCRdb to the 5' RACE reads, yields one record per CDR3 protein. The sample has hundreds of thousands of distinct CDR3 sequences; approximately 53% are singletons. Per the germline V gene, CDR1 is SGHKS and CDR2 is YYEKEE (reference sequence). J gave up 2 bases and V 4 bases, and 11 bases lay outside the gene matches. CDR3 length equals 17 residues. The sequence came from an elderly man in good health. Material: blood. This chain links TRBV5-5 with TRBJ2-1, with TRBD1 identical over 8 bases. CDR3 residues: CASSPNGAGGPYNEQFF. The CDR3 coding sequence is TGTGCCAGCAGCCCAAACGGGGCAGGGGGCCCCTACAATGAGCAGTTCTTC. Filled out from reference TRBV5-5 and TRBJ2-1, the complete variable domain reads DAGVTQSPTHLIKTRGQQVTLRCSPISGHKSVSWYQQVLGQGPQFIFQYYEKEERGRGNFPDRFSARQFPNYSSELNVNALLLGDSALYLCASSPNGAGGPYNEQFFGPGTRLTVL.